Listed below are T cell receptor beta chains from one sample, sequenced in a study of shared clonotypes between healthy human individuals. Measured with immunoSEQ multiplex PCR; TCRdb has only the in-frame clones, and not every one. There are about 820,000 clones in the sample; about 91% occur only once, and approximately 25% lies in the top ten. Material for sequencing was naive CD8+ T cells sorted from blood. These receptors were obtained from a man aged 30-40 years in good health. CDR3s include the opening cysteine and the closing phenylalanine or tryptophan. A D gene is named only where the DNA matches it firmly. Only some rows state a clone size, as once, few, many or a class for expanded clones.

cdr3_aa j_call d_call clone_size v_call
CASSTGTPSSVGNEQFF TRBJ2-1 . . TRBV27
CASREKRSDGYTF TRBJ1-2 . few TRBV5-4
CASRSTDRYFYEQYF TRBJ2-7 . . TRBV28
CASSPRLAGGPRDTQYF TRBJ2-3 TRBD2 . TRBV27
CASNEGDYEQYF TRBJ2-7 . . TRBV28
CASSAPPAGGGYGYTF TRBJ1-2 TRBD1 once TRBV9
CASSESRAGSNTGELFF TRBJ2-2 . . TRBV10-1
CASSLLGESYEQYF TRBJ2-7 . . TRBV7-9
CASSGVNYEQYF TRBJ2-7 . . TRBV6-6
CASSTPGTSSYEQYF TRBJ2-7 . . TRBV28
CASTARGYLEGYTF TRBJ1-2 . . TRBV7-9
CASGLQGSVFF TRBJ1-4 . . TRBV11-2
CASSLSSEGYEQYF TRBJ2-7 . . TRBV27
CASRGLMSTDTQYF TRBJ2-3 . . TRBV25-1
CASSEEGGRADQETQYF TRBJ2-5 TRBD2 . TRBV10-2
CASSQNSGYSYEQYF TRBJ2-7 TRBD2 once TRBV4-1
CASSLAIQPHEQFF TRBJ2-1 . . TRBV7-9
CASSPGHPYEQYF TRBJ2-7 . . TRBV7-2
CASKDRGLYNEQFF TRBJ2-1 TRBD1 . TRBV28
CATTGGVSGSRLSGELFF TRBJ2-2 TRBD2 . TRBV15
CASSLGLAGQETQYF TRBJ2-5 TRBD2 . TRBV13
CASSLPGTSNEQYF TRBJ2-7 TRBD2 . TRBV7-9
CASRGAGPPVYNEQFF TRBJ2-1 . . TRBV27
CSVWGSNTEAFF TRBJ1-1 . . TRBV29-1
CASSLSSGLGYNEQFF TRBJ2-1 . . TRBV27
CASSLASRGNTEAFF TRBJ1-1 . . TRBV5-5
CASSVSRDGGSTEAFF TRBJ1-1 . . TRBV9
CASSFAHNNYGYTF TRBJ1-2 . . TRBV27
CASSLENGYEQFF TRBJ2-1 . . TRBV7-9
CASSSPNYGYTF TRBJ1-2 . . TRBV21-1
CASSLGRGSSYNEQFF TRBJ2-1 TRBD2 . TRBV7-6
CASSGTGKEHEQFF TRBJ2-1 TRBD1 . TRBV5-1
CASSLGTSGRAHEQFF TRBJ2-1 TRBD2 . TRBV5-6
CASSYSRGNEQYF TRBJ2-7 . . TRBV6-5
CASSLVAADTQYF TRBJ2-3 . . TRBV7-9
CAIGRGVLPGDPNYGYTF TRBJ1-2 . . TRBV10-3
CASSQETRVTYEQYF TRBJ2-7 . . TRBV4-1
CASSSGTPGTDTQYF TRBJ2-3 . . TRBV7-2
CASGRLAGDPTGELFF TRBJ2-2 TRBD2 once TRBV19
CASSPPADTDTQYF TRBJ2-3 . . TRBV28
CASSLQGRISEAFF TRBJ1-1 . . TRBV27
CASSPPEGERETQYF TRBJ2-5 . . TRBV18
CASSPKTSNMNTEAFF TRBJ1-1 . . TRBV7-9
CATSSASSTPGETQYF TRBJ2-5 . . TRBV15
CAISESDRGKPNYGYTF TRBJ1-2 TRBD1 . TRBV10-3
CASSSNYTEAFF TRBJ1-1 . . TRBV11-2